This T cell receptor (beta chain) appears in the sequencing data of a study of CD8 T cell repertoires and HIV-1 epitope variants. Whole-study context: Control wells had CMV/EBV/flu peptides, negative Ebola AY9, or no peptide.

The table came from immunoSEQ multiplex PCR; TCRdb's copy has only in-frame clones and leaves some out. Among about 1,100 clones listed, under 75% were seen once. The sample holds a few counts of this clone. The antigen remains unidentified. The CDR3 sequence is 16 residues long. Unmatched junction bases numbered 11, after V lost 4 bases and J lost 7 bases. Germline V lookup: CDR1 MDHEN, CDR2 SYDVKM. Sequencing was done on a sample of cultured CD8+ T cells derived from PBMCs. The V gene is TRBV28, the J gene TRBJ2-1; 9 nucleotides match TRBD2. The origin of this receptor is a male donor with HIV. The CDR3 DNA reads TGTGCCAGCAGTTCAGGAGCGGGAGGTACTTGGAATGAGCAGTTCTTC. Its translation: CASSSGAGGTWNEQFF.